This paragraph reports one TCR beta chain. The antigen remains undetermined. PCR used 60 Vbeta primers and 13 Jbeta primers. Sequencing used immunoSEQ multiplex PCR; TCRdb keeps in-frame clones, though not all of them. This sample has 150,000 to 200,000 clones, with 77% found just once. This sample is part of a study of cytomegalovirus exposure and HLA in healthy donors. Whole-study findings and limits: CMV serostatus alone was available as immune exposure information. It was confirmed in vitro that a few of the CMV-associated chains were specific for CMV antigens.

This CDR3 spans 13 amino acids. Trimming removed 7 bases from V and 8 bases from J, with 14 bases in between. Looked up from germline, CDR1 is SEHNR and CDR2 is FQNEAQ (reference sequence). Sequencing input: PBMCs. The receptor was isolated from a woman between 25 and 40 years old in good health and CMV-seronegative. The chain couples TRBV7-9 to TRBJ1-4, with a weak D call TRBD1 (5 bases). The CDR3 DNA is TGTGCCAGCAAGACAGTGGGGGGGGAAAAACTGTTTTTT. This sequence encodes CASKTVGGEKLFF.